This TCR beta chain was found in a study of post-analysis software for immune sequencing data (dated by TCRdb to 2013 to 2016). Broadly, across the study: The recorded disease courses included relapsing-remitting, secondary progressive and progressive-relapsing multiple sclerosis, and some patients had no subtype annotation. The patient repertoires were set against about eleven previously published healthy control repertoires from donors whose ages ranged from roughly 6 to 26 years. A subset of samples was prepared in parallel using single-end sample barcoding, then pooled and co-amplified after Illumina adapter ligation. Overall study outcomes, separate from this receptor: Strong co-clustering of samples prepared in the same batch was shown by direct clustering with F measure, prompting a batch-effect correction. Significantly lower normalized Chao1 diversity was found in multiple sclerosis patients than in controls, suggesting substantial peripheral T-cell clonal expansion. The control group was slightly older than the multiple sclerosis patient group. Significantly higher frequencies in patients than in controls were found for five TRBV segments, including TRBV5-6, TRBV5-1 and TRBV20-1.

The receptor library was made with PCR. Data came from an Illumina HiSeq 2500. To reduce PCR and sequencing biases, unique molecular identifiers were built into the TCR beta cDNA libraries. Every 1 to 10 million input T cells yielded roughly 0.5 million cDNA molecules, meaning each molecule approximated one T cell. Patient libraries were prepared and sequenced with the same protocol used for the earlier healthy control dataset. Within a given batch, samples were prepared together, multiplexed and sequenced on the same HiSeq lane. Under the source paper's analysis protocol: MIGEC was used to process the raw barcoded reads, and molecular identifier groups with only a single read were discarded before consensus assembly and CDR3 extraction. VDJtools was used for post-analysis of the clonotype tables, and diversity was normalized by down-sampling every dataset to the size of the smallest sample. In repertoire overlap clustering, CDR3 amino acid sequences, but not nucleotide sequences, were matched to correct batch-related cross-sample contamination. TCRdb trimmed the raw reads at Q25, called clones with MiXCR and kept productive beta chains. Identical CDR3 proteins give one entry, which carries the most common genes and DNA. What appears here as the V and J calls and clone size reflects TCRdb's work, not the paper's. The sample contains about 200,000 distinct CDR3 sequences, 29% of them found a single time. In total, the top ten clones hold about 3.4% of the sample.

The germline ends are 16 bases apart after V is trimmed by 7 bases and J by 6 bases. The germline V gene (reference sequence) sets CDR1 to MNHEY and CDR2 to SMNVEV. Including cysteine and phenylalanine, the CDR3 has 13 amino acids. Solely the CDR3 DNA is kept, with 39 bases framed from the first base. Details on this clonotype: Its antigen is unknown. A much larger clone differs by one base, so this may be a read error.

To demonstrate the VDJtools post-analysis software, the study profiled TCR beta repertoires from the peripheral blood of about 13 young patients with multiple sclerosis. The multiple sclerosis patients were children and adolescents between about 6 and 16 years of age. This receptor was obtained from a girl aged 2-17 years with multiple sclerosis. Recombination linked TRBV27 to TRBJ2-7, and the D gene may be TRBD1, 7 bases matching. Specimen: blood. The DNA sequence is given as TGTGCCAGCACCCAGCAGGGGGGAGCCGAGCAGTACTTC. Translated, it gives CASTQQGGAEQYF.